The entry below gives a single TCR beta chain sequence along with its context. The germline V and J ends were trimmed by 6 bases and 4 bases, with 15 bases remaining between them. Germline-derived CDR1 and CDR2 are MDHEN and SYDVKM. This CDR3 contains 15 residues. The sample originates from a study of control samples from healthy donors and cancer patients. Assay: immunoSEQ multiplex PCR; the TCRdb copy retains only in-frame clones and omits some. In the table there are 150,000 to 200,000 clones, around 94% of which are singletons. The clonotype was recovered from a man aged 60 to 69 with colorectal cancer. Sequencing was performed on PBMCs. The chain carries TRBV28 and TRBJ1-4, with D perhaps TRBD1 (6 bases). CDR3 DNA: TGTGCCAGCAGCTCGGGAGGGGGAGATAATGAAAAACTGTTTTTT. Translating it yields CASSSGGGDNEKLFF.